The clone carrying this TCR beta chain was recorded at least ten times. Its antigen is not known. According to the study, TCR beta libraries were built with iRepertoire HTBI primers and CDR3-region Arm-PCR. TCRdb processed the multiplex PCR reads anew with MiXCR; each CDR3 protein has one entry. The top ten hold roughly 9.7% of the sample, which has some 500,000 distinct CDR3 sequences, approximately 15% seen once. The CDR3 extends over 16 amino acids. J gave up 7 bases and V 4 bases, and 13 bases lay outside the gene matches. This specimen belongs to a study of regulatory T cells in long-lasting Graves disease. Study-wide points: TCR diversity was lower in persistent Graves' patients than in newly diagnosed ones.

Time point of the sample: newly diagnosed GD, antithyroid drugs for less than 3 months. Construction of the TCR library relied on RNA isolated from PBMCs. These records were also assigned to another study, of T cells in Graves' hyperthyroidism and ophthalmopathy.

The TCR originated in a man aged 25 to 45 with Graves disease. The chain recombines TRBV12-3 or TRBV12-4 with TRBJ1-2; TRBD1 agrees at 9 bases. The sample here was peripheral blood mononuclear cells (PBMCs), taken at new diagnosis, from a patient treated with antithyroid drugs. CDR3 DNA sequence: TGTGCCAGCAGTTCACTCGGACAGGGGATCGCGAGTGGCTACACCTTC. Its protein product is CASSSLGQGIASGYTF.